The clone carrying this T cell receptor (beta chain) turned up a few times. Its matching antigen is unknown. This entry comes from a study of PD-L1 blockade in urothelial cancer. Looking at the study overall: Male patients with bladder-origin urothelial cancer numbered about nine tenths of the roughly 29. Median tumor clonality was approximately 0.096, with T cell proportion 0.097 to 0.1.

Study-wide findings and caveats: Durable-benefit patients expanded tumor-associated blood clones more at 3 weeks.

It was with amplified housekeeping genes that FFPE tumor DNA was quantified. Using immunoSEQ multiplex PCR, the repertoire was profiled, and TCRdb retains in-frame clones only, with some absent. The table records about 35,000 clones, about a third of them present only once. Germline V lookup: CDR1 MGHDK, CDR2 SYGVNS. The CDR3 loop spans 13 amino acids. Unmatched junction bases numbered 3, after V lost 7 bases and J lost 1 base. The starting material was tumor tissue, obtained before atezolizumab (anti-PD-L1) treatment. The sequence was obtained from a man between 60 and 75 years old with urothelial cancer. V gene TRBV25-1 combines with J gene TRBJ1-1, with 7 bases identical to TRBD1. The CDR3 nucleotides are TGTGCCAGCAATGGACAGGCGAACACTGAAGCTTTCTTT. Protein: CASNGQANTEAFF.